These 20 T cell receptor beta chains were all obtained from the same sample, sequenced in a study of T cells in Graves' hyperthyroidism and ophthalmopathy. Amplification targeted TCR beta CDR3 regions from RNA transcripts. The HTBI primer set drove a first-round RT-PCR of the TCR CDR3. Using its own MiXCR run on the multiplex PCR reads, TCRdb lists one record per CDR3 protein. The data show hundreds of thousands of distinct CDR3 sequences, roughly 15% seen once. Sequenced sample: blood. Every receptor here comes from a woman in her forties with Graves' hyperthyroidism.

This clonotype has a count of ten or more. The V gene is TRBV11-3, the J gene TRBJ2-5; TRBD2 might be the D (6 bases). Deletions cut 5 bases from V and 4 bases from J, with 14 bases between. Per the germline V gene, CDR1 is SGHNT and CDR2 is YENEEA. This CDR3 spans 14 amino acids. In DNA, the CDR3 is TGTGCCAGCAGCGAATTCGCCGGGGGAGAGACCCAGTACTTC. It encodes CASSEFAGGETQYF.

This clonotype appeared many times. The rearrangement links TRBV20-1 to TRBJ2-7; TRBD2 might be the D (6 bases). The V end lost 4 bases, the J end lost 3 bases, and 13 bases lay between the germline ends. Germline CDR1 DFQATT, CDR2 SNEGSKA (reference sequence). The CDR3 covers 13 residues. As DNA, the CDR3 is TGCAGTGCTAATTCGGGAGCGGTCTACGAGCAGTACTTC. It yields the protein CSANSGAVYEQYF.

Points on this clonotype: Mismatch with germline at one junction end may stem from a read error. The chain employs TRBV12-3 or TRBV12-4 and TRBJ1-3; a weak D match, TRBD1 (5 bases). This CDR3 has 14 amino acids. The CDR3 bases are TGTGCCAGCACCGGCCTCAGGGTTGGAAACGCCATATATTTT. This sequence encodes CASTGLRVGNAIYF.

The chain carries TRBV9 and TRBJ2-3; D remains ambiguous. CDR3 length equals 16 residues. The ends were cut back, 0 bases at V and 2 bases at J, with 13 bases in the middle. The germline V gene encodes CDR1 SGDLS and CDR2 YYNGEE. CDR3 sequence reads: CASSVEVESLTDTQYF. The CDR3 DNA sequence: TGTGCCAGCAGCGTAGAAGTGGAATCCCTCACAGATACGCAGTATTTT. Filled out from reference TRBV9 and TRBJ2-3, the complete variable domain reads DSGVTQTPKHLITATGQRVTLRCSPRSGDLSVYWYQQSLDQGLQFLIQYYNGEERAKGNILERFSAQQFPDLHSELNLSSLELGDSALYFCASSVEVESLTDTQYFGPGTRLTVL.

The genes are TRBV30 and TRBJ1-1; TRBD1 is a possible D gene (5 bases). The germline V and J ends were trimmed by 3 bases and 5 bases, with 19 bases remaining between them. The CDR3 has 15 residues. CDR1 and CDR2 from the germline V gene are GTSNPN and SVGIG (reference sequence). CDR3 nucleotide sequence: TGTGCCTGGAGAGGTACGGACAAAGAGAGGACTGAAGCTTTCTTT. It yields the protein CAWRGTDKERTEAFF.

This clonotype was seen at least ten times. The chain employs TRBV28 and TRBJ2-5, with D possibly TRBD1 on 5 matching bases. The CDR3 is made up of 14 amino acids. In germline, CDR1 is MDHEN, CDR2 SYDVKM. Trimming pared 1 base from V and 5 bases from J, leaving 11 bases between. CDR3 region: CASSLYWGAETQYF. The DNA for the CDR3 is TGTGCCAGCAGTTTATATTGGGGCGCGGAGACCCAGTACTTC.

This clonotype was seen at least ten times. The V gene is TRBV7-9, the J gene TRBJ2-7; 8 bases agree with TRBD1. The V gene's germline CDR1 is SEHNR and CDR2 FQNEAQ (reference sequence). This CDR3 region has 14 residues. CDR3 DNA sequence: TGTGCTGGGGGCACCGGGACAGGACCTTACGAGCAGTACTTC. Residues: CAGGTGTGPYEQYF.

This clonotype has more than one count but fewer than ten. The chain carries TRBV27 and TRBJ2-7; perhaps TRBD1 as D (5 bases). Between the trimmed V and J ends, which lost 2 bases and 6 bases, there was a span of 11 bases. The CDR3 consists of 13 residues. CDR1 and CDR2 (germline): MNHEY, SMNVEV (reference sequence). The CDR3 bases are TGTGCCAGCAGTTTAAACTCAGGGATCGAGCAGTACTTC. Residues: CASSLNSGIEQYF.

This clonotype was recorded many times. The CDR3 sequence is CASSQDRTGGGNYGYTF. The CDR3 nucleotides are TGTGCCAGCAGCCAAGACCGGACAGGGGGCGGAAACTATGGCTACACCTTC. This chain uses TRBV3-1 with TRBJ1-2; 11 positions agree with TRBD1. The length of the CDR3 is 17 residues. J was trimmed by 2 bases and V by 0 bases; bases with no gene match: 5. Germline lookup yields CDR1 LGHDT and CDR2 YNNKEL (reference sequence).

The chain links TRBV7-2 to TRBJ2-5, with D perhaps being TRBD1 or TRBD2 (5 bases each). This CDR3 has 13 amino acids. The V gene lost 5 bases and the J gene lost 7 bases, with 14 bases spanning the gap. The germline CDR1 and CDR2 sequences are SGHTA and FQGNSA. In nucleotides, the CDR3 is TGTGCCAGCAGCCGTGGGACGGACGGGACCCAGTACTTC. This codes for CASSRGTDGTQYF.

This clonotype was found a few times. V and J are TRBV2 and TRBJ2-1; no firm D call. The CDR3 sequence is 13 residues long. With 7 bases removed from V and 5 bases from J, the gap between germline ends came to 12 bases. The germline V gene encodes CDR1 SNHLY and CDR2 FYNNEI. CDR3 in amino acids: CASTHEADNEQFF. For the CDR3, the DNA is TGTGCCAGCACCCACGAGGCTGACAATGAGCAGTTCTTC.

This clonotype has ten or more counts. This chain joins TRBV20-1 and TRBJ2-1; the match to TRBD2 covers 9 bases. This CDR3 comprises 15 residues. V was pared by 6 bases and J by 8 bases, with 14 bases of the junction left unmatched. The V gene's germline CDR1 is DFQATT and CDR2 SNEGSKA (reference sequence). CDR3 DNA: TGCAGTGCGAGAAATAGTCTAGCGGGAACCGATGAGCAGTTCTTC. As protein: CSARNSLAGTDEQFF.

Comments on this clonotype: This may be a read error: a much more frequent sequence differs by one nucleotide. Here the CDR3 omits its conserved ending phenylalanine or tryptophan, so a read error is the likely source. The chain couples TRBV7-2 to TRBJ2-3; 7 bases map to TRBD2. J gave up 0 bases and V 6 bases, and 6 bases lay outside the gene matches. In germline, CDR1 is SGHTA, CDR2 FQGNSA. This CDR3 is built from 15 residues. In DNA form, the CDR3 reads TGTGCCAGCAGGCCATATAGCGGGAGCACAGATACGCAGTATATT. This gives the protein CASRPYSGSTDTQYI.

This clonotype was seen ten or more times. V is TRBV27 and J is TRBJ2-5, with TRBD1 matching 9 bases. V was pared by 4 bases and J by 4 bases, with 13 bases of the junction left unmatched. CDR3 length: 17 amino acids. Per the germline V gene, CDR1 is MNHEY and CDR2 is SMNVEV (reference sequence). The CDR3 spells CASSSLAWTGVGETQYF. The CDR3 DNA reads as TGTGCCAGCAGTTCCCTGGCCTGGACAGGGGTCGGAGAGACCCAGTACTTC.

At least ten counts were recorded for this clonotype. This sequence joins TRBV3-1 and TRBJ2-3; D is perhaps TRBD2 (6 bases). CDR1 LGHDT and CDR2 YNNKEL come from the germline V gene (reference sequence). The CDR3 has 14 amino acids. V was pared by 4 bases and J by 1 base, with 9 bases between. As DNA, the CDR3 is TGTGCCAGCAGCCGACTAGAGCGCACAGATACGCAGTATTTT. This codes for CASSRLERTDTQYF.

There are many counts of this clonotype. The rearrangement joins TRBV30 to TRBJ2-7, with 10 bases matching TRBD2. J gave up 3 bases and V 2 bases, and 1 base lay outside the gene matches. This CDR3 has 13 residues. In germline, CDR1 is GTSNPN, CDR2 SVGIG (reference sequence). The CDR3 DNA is TGTGCCTGGAGTTTAGCGGGAGGCTACGAGCAGTACTTC. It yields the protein CAWSLAGGYEQYF.

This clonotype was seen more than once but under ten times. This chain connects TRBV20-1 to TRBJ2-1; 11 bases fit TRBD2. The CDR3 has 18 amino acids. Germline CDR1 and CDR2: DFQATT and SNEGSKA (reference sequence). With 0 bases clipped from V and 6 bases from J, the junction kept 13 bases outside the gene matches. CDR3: CSARDLIAGGSFGNEQFF. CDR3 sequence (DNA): TGCAGTGCTAGAGATCTAATAGCGGGAGGGTCTTTTGGCAATGAGCAGTTCTTC.

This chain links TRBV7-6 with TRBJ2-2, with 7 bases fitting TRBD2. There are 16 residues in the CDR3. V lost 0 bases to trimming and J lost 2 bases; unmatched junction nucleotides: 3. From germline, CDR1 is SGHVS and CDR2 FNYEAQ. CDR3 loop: CASSLAGGGNTGELFF. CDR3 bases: TGTGCCAGCAGCTTAGCGGGCGGGGGTAACACCGGGGAGCTGTTTTTT. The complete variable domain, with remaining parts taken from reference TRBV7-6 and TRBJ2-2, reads GAGVSQSPRYKVTKRGQDVALRCDPISGHVSLYWYRQALGQGPEFLTYFNYEAQQDKSGLPNDRFSAERPEGSISTLTIQRTEQRDSAMYRCASSLAGGGNTGELFFGEGSRLTVL.

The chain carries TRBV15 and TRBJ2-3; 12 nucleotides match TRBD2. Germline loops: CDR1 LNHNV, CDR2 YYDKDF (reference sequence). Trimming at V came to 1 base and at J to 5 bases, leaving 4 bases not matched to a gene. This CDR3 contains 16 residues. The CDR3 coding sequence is TGTGCCACCAGCAGAGCTCTAGCGGGAGGGGTAGATACGCAGTATTTT. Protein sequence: CATSRALAGGVDTQYF.

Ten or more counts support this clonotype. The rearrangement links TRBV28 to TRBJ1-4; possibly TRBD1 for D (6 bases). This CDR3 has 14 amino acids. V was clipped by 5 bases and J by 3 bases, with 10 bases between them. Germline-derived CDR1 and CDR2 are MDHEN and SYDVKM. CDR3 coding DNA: TGTGCCAGCAGTCCACCAGGGGCTAATGAAAAACTGTTTTTT. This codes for CASSPPGANEKLFF.